This T cell receptor (beta chain) derives from a study of OX40 agonist ivuxolimab in advanced cancers. Overall study: Ivuxolimab, an agonistic anti-OX40 (CD134) antibody, was given to patients. Overall study results and limits: The study observed clonal expansion of CD4+ and CD8+ blood T cells by week 6 at 0.1 to 3.0 mg/kg. Among T cells, CD8+ cells averaged more expanded clones than CD4+ cells.

CDR1 and CDR2 (germline): SGDLS, YYNGEE. Trimming left V 0 bases short and J 4 bases short, with 8 bases between. The CDR3 consists of 15 residues. TCRdb's table, derived via immunoSEQ multiplex PCR, lists solely in-frame clones and lacks some. The sample records over 30,000 clones, roughly four fifths being singletons. Comment on this clone: Its antigen remains unknown.

This chain connects TRBV9 to TRBJ2-6; D not resolved. This clonotype originated in an adult with an advanced solid tumor such as melanoma, head and neck, liver or kidney cancer. Sequencing used CD4+ or CD8+ T cells sorted from blood, obtained in a trial of the OX40 agonist ivuxolimab. The DNA of the CDR3 is TGTGCCAGCAGCGTAGAATTGTTAGGGGCCAACGTCCTGACTTTC. The encoded protein is CASSVELLGANVLTF. Variable domain in full (rest from reference TRBV9 and TRBJ2-6): DSGVTQTPKHLITATGQRVTLRCSPRSGDLSVYWYQQSLDQGLQFLIQYYNGEERAKGNILERFSAQQFPDLHSELNLSSLELGDSALYFCASSVELLGANVLTFGAGSRLTVL.